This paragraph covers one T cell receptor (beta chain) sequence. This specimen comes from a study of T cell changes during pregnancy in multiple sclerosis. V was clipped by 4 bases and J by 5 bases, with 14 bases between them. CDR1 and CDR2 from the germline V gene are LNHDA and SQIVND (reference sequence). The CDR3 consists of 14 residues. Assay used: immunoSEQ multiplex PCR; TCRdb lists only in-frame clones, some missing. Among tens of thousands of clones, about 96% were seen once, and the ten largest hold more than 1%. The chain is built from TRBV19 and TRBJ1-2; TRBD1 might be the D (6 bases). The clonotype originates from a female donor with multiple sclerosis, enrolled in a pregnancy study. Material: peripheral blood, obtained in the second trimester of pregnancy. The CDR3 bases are TGTGCCAGTAGTACACCCGGGACATATTATGGCTACACCTTC. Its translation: CASSTPGTYYGYTF.